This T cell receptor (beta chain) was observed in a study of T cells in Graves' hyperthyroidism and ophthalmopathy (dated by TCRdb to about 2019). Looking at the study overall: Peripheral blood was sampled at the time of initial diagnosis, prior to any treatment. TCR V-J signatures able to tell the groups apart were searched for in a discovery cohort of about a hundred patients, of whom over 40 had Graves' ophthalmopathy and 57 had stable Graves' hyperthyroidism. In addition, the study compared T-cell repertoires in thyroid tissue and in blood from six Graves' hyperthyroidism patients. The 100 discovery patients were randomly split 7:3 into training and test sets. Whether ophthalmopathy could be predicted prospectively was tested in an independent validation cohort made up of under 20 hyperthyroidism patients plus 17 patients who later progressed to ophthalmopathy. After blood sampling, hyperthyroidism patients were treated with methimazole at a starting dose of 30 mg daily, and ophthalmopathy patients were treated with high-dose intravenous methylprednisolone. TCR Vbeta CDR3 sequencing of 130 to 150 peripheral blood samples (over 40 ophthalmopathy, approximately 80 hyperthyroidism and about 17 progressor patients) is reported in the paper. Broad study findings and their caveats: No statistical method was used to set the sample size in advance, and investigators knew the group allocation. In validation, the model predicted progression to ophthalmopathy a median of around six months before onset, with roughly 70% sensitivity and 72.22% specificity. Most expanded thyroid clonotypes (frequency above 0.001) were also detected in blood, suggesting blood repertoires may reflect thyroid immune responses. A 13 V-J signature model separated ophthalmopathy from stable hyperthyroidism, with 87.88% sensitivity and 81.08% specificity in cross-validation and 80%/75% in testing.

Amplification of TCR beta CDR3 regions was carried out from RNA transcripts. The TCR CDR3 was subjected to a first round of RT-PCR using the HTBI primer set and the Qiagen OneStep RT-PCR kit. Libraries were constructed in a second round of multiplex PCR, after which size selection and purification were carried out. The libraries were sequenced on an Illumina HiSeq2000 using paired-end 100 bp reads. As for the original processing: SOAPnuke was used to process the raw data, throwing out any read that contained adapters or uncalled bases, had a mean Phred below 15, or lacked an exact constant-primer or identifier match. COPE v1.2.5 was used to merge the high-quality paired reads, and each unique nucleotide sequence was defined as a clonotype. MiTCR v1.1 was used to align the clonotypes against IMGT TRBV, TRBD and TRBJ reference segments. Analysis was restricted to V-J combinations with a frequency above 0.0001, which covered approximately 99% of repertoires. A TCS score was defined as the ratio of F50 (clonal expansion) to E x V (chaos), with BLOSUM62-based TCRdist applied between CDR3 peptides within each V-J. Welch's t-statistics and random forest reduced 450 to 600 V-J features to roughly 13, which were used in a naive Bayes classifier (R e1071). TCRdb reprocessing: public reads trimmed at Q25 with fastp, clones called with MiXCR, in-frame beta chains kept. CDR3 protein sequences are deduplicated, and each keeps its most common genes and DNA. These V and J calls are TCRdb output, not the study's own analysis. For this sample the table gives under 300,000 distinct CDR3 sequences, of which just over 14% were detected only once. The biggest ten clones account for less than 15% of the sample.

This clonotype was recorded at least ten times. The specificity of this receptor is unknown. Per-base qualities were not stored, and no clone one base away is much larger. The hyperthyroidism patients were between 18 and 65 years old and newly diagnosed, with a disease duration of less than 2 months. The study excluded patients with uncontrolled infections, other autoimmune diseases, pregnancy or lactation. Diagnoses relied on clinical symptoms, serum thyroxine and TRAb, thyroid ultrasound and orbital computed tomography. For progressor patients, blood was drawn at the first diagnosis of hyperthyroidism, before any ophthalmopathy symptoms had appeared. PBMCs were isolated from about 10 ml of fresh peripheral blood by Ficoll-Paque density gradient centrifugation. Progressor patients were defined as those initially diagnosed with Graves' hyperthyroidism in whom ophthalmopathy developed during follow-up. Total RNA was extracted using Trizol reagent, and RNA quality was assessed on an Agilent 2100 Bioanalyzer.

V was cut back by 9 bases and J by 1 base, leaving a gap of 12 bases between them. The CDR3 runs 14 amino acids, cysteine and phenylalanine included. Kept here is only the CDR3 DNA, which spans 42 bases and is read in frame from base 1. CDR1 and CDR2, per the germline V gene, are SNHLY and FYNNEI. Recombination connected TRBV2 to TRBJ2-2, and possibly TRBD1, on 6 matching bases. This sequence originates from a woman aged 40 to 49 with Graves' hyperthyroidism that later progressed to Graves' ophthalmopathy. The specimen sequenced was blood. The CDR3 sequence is CASRGQQNTGELFF. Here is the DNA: TGTGCCAGTCGGGGACAACAGAACACCGGGGAGCTGTTTTTT.